This T cell receptor beta chain is drawn from a study of T cell responses to AZD1222 COVID-19 vaccine listed by TCRdb under 2021. Describing the broader study: A total of just over 230 trial participants underwent TCR sequencing, of whom about 210 had received two doses of AZD1222 and 26 had received two doses of the MenACWY control vaccine. Enrollment into the trials was organized by age into subgroups of 18-55, 56-69 and 70-plus years, and those subgroups contained about 150, 27 and 61 TCR-sequenced participants, respectively.

The paper as a whole reports these results and caveats: Because no day 14 peak-response samples were available, repertoires were characterized only after the peak T cell response. The 56-69-year group was small, and its depth increase did not reach significance, likely because of low power. Spike-specific TCR breadth and depth rose significantly after two AZD1222 doses compared with day 0 and with MenACWY recipients. Nearly half of unique spike-specific TCRs reportedly recognized epitopes outside regions mutated in the B.1.351 and B.1.1.7 variants. Conclusions about previously exposed vaccinees are limited because only a handful of AZD1222 recipients were SARS-CoV-2 seropositive at baseline. Participants were mostly white British, with more females than males. The authors suggested clonal diversity may have been underestimated. The vaccine-associated CD4 TCRs covered the entire spike protein, and the dominant responses fell in regions 160-218 and 743-854.

For CDR1 and CDR2, the germline V gene lists SQVTM and ANQGSEA. Its CDR3 holds 12 amino acids, cysteine through phenylalanine. Only the CDR3 DNA stays, 36 bases, in frame from base 1. Germline trimming: 6 bases from V, 7 bases from J; junction bases outside gene matches: 5. This specimen's time point label, per the study, means: about 28 days (+/-7) after the second vaccine dose. Because spike-specific TCR depth and breadth did not differ between the two schedules, AZD1222 recipients who got a second dose at roughly 4 weeks were pooled with those who got a second dose at roughly 12 weeks. Vaccinee samples were obtained from the UK trials COV001 and COV002, which included a single-blind randomized controlled phase 2/3 trial of AZD1222 (ChAdOx1 nCoV-19) in healthy adults. For TCRbeta chain sequencing, PBMC samples from trial participants were taken at day 0 and at day 28 after the second dose. The CDR3 regions of human TCRbeta chains were analyzed by immunosequencing. For the original study's pipeline: TCRs in the repertoires were matched against a reference library of SARS-CoV-2-specific TCRs that had been generated with the MIRA antigen-specificity platform. Breadth was defined as the fraction of unique TCRs that were SARS-CoV-2-associated. Depth was defined as the fraction of total T cells that were SARS-CoV-2-associated. Using the MIRA data, each spike-specific TCR was mapped to the spike region that the TCR reacts to and placed in a CD4 or CD8 class. Log10-transformed breadth and depth values were compared by one-way ANOVA with Sidak's multiple comparisons tests. Here the immuneACCESS table is served through TCRdb, limited to in-frame sequences with V and J called. Missing clones are a known gap in these copies; in checked studies unresolved V genes cover under half, and the rest lacks a known reason. The V and J calls and the clone size are those of that table, but D and trimming were determined from the DNA. The sample table lists about 56,000 clones, approximately 80% of them with a count of one. The ten largest clones represent 4.5% to 5% of the sample.

Concerning this clone: Its cognate antigen has yet to be identified. No base qualities exist here, and no much larger clone lies one base off it.

The sample in question was peripheral blood, obtained 28 days after the second AZD1222 dose. This receptor was obtained from an adult who received the AZD1222 COVID-19 vaccine. The chain is made from TRBV29-1 and TRBJ1-2, with 10 bases matching TRBD1. CDR3 loop: CSVDRGGTGYTF. The DNA sequence is TGCAGCGTGGACAGGGGGGGAACTGGCTACACCTTC.